The entry below describes one T cell receptor (beta chain). Its specificity is not known. A read error is possible here, since a much larger clone lies one base away. Unique molecular identifiers were used in preparing the TCRbeta library. Using its own MiXCR run on the PCR reads, TCRdb lists one record per CDR3 protein. The sample lists fewer than 500,000 distinct CDR3 sequences, around two fifths occurring once. The entry originates in a study of T-cell reconstitution after alpha-beta-depleted transplantation in children. Overall study results and limits: T-cell counts and diversity at one year post-transplant came mainly from newly produced T cells. Where some patients showed high TCRbeta diversity at day 60, it came from recipient T cells and thymic progenitors that had survived. Several hundred expanded graft clones reportedly gave rise to the alpha-beta T cells present about two months after transplant.

Germline values: CDR1 DFQATT, CDR2 SNEGSKA (reference sequence). The CDR3 spans 16 residues. The genes are TRBV20-1 and TRBJ2-7; TRBD1 matches at 11 bases. The TCR sequence derives from a girl aged 2 to 10 with aplastic anemia, due to receive a stem cell transplant. The sequenced sample was PBMCs, obtained before TCRalphabeta/CD19-depleted stem cell transplant. CDR3 sequence: CSARGRGQGVWSEQSF. In DNA, the CDR3 is TGCAGTGCTAGAGGGAGGGGACAGGGGGTTTGGAGTGAGCAGTCCTTC.